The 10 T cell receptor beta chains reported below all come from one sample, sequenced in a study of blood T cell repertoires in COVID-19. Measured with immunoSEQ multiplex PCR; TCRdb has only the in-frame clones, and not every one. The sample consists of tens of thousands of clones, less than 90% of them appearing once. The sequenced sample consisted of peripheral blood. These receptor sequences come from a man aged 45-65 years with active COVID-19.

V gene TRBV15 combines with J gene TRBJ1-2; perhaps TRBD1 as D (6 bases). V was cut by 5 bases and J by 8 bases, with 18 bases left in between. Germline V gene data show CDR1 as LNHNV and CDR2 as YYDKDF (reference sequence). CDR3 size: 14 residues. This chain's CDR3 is CATSLGGSGRGYTF. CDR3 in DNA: TGTGCCACCAGCCTAGGGGGATCTGGAAGGGGCTACACCTTC. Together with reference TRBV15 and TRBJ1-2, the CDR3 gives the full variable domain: DAMVIQNPRYQVTQFGKPVTLSCSQTLNHNVMYWYQQKSSQAPKLLFHYYDKDFNNEADTPDNFQSRRPNTSFCFLDIRSPGLGDTAMYLCATSLGGSGRGYTFGSGTRLTVV.

The CDR3 protein is CASSHRVGTQETQYF. CDR3 DNA sequence: TGTGCCAGCAGCCACAGGGTCGGGACCCAAGAGACCCAGTACTTC. V usage is TRBV5-4 and J usage is TRBJ2-5; D might be TRBD1 (6 bases). Germline values: CDR1 SGHNT, CDR2 YYREEE (reference sequence). The length of the CDR3 is 15 residues. Trimming took off 4 bases at V and 1 base at J, with 14 bases between the two ends.

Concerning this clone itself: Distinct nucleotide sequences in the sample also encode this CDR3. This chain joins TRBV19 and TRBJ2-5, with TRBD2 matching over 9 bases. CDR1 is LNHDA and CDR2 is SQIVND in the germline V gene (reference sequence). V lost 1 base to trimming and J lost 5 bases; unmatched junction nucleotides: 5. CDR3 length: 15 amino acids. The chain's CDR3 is CASSIGSGGRETQYF. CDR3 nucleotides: TGTGCCAGTAGTATAGGTAGCGGGGGTCGCGAGACCCAGTACTTC. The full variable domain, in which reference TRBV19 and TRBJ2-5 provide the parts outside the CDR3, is DGGITQSPKYLFRKEGQNVTLSCEQNLNHDAMYWYRQDPGQGLRLIYYSQIVNDFQKGDIAEGYSVSREKKESFPLTVTSAQKNPTAFYLCASSIGSGGRETQYFGPGTRLLVL.

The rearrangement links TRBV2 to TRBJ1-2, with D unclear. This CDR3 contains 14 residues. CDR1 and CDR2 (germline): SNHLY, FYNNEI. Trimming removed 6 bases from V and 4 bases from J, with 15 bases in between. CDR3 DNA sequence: TGTGCCAGCAGACCCGACGTGGAGGGCTATGGCTACACCTTC. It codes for CASRPDVEGYGYTF.

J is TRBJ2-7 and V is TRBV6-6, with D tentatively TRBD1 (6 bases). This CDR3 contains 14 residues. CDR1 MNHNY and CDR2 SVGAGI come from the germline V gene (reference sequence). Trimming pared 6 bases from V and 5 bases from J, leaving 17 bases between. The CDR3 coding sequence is TGTGCCAGCAGCCCCGGGACAACGGTCGACGAGCAGTACTTC. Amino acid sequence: CASSPGTTVDEQYF.

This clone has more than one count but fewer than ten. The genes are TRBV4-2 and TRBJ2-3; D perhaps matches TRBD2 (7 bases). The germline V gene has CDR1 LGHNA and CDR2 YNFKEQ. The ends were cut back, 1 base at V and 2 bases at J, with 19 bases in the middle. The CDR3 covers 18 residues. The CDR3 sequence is CASSQATRRGTTTDTQYF. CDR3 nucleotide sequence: TGTGCCAGCAGCCAAGCCACCCGAAGGGGGACTACCACAGATACGCAGTATTTT.

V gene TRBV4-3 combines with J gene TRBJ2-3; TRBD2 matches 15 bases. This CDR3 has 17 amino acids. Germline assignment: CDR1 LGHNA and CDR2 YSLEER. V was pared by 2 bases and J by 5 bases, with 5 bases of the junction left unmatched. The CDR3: CASSQTQGLAGGDTQYF. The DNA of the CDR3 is TGCGCCAGCAGCCAAACACAGGGACTAGCGGGAGGAGATACGCAGTATTTT.

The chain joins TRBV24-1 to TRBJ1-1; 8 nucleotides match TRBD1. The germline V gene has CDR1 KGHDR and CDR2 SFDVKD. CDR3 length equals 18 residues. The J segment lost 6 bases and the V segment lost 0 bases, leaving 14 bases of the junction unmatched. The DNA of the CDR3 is TGTGCCACCAGTGATTTGCTGGACAGGGATGTGCAGGATGCTGAAGCTTTCTTT. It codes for CATSDLLDRDVQDAEAFF.

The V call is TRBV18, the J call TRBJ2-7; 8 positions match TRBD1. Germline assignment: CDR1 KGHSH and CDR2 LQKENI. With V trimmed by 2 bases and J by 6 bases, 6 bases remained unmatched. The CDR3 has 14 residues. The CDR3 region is CASSPETGALEQYF. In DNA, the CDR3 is TGTGCCAGCTCACCAGAGACAGGGGCTCTCGAGCAGTACTTC.

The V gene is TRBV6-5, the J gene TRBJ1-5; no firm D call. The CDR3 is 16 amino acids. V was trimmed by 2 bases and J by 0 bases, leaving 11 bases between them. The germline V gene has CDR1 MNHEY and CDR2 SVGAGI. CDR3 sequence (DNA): TGTGCCAGCAGTTACGATGCGGGAGATAGCAATCAGCCCCAGCATTTT. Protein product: CASSYDAGDSNQPQHF.